Here is one T cell receptor beta chain with its context. Data came from immunoSEQ multiplex PCR; TCRdb stores just in-frame clones and leaves some out. The sample carries 20,000 to 30,000 clones, roughly 69% recorded once. This specimen comes from a study of T cell clones after liver transplantation. This CDR3 region has 17 residues. The J segment lost 4 bases and the V segment lost 0 bases, leaving 9 bases of the junction unmatched. Germline V gives CDR1 SGDLS, CDR2 YYNGEE. This receptor was obtained from a human donor who received a liver transplant. The chain recombines TRBV9 with TRBJ1-3; 8 bases are a match to TRBD1. The material sequenced was CD4+ T cells from blood, taken before liver transplant. This CDR3 is CASSVDLQGAWGNTIYF. The DNA for the CDR3 is TGTGCCAGCAGCGTAGATCTCCAGGGGGCATGGGGAAACACCATATATTTT.